This T cell receptor beta chain originates from a study of cytomegalovirus exposure and HLA in healthy donors. At the level of the study: Roughly 77 million unique TCRs from HLA-typed donors made up an early data release. Study results and caveats: It was reported in a later analysis that an Asian-associated ancestry cluster showed fewer N-insertions than the 666-donor mean.

About this clone itself: Its specificity is not known.

This CDR3 contains 14 residues. Germline loops: CDR1 SGHAT, CDR2 FQDESV (reference sequence). Trimming stripped 5 bases from V and 5 bases from J, with 14 bases between. PCR used 60 Vbeta primers and 13 Jbeta primers. Libraries were prepared by immunoSEQ multiplex PCR; TCRdb keeps only in-frame clonotypes and omits some of them. Of roughly 180,000 clones in the sample, approximately 84% are singletons; the top ten hold around 5%. Specimen: PBMCs. The source of this sequence is a girl aged 5-17 years in good health and CMV-seropositive. V is TRBV11-1 and J is TRBJ2-3; tentatively, D is TRBD2 (5 bases). The CDR3 DNA reads TGTGCCAGCAGCCCCTGGACTCACCGAGATACGCAGTATTTT. Translated, it gives CASSPWTHRDTQYF. The entire variable domain, with the rest obtained from reference TRBV11-1 and TRBJ2-3, is as follows: EAEVAQSPRYKITEKSQAVAFWCDPISGHATLYWYRQILGQGPELLVQFQDESVVDDSQLPKDRFSAERLKGVDSTLKIQPAELGDSAMYLCASSPWTHRDTQYFGPGTRLTVL.